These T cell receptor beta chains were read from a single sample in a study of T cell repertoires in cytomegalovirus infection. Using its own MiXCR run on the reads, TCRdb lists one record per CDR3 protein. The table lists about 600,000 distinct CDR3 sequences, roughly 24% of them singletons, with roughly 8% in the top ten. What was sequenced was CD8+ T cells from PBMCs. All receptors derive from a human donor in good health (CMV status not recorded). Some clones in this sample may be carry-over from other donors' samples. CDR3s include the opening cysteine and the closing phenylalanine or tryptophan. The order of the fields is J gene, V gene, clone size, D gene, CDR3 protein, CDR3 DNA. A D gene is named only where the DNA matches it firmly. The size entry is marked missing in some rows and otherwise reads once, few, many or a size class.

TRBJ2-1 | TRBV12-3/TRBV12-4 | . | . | CASSWGGWNEQFF | TGTGCCAGCAGTTGGGGGGGCTGGAATGAGCAGTTCTTC
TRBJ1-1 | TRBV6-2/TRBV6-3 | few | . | CASSGTPPEAFF | TGTGCCAGCAGTGGGACACCCCCCGAAGCTTTCTTT
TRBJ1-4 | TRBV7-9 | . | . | CASSLTPPKPNEKLFF | TGTGCCAGCAGCTTAACCCCTCCGAAACCCAATGAAAAACTGTTTTTT
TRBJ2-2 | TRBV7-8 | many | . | CASSPLRGGRRTGELFF | TGTGCCAGCAGCCCTCTAAGGGGGGGGCGGCGCACCGGGGAGCTGTTTTTT
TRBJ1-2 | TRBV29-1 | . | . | CSVESRTGYTF | TGCAGCGTTGAATCCCGAACCGGCTACACCTTC
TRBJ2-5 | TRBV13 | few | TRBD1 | CASSNRGETQYF | TGTGCCAGCAGCAACAGGGGAGAGACCCAGTACTTC
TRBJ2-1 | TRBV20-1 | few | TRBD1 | CSARDLDRGEQFF | TGCAGTGCTAGAGATCTTGACAGGGGGGAGCAGTTCTTC
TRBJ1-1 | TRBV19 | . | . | CASSTDGYTEAFF | TGTGCCAGTAGTACCGACGGATACACTGAAGCTTTCTTT
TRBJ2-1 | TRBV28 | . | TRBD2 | CASSLPSGGNEQFF | TGTGCCAGCAGTTTACCTAGCGGGGGGAATGAGCAGTTCTTC
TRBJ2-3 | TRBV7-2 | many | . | CASSLGVRPVTDTQYF | TGTGCCAGCAGCTTAGGCGTGCGCCCCGTTACAGATACGCAGTATTTT
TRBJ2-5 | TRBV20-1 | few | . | CSARDGPGLEYQETQYF | TGCAGTGCTAGAGATGGCCCTGGGTTGGAGTACCAAGAGACCCAGTACTTC
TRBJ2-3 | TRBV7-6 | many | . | CASSLWALGDTQYF | TGTGCCAGCAGCTTATGGGCCCTGGGAGATACGCAGTATTTT
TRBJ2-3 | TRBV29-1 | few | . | CSVDLAPSTDTQYF | TGCAGCGTTGATCTAGCTCCTAGCACAGATACGCAGTATTTT
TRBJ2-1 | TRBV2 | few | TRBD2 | CASSPKRGGYVEQFF | TGTGCCAGCAGCCCCAAGCGGGGGGGGTATGTTGAGCAGTTCTTC
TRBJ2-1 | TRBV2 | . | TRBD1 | CASRGGRTGTNEQFF | TGTGCCAGCAGAGGAGGAAGGACAGGGACAAATGAGCAGTTCTTC
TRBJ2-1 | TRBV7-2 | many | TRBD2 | CASSSIGLAGGLVEQFF | TGTGCCAGCAGCTCCATAGGACTAGCGGGGGGGCTAGTTGAGCAGTTCTTC
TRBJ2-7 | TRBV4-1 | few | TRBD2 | CASSAGTTNSYEQYF | TGCGCCAGCAGCGCCGGGACTACCAACTCCTACGAGCAGTACTTC
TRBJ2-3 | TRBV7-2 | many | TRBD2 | CASSLWQAGVPDTQYF | TGTGCCAGCAGCTTATGGCAAGCGGGGGTCCCAGATACGCAGTATTTT
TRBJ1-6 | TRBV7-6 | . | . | CASSLYVTETFNSPLHF | TGTGCCAGCAGCTTATATGTAACGGAAACTTTTAATTCACCCCTCCACTTT
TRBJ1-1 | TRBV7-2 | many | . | CASSPGAGNTEAFF | TGTGCCAGCAGCCCGGGGGCAGGGAACACTGAAGCTTTCTTT
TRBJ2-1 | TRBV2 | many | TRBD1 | CASSGRDRAYNEQFF | TGTGCCAGCAGTGGCCGGGACAGGGCCTACAATGAGCAGTTCTTC
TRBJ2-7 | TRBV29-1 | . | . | CSTIQGGEQYF | TGCAGCACTATACAGGGCGGCGAGCAGTACTTC
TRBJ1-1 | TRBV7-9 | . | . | CASRQSTEAFF | TGTGCCAGCAGACAGAGCACTGAAGCTTTCTTT
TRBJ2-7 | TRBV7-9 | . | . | CASSSGGGSLNEQYF | TGTGCCAGCAGCTCCGGTGGTGGGAGCCTCAACGAGCAGTACTTC
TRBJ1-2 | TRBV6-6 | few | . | CASSYSTTNYGYTF | TGTGCCAGCAGTTACTCAACGACTAACTATGGCTACACCTTC
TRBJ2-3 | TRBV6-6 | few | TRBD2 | CATGGPADTQYF | TGTGCCACGGGGGGGCCCGCAGATACGCAGTATTTT
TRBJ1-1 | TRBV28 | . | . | CASSSDFKGLAEAFF | TGTGCCAGCAGTTCTGACTTCAAGGGGTTGGCTGAAGCTTTCTTT
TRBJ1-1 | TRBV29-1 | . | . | CSVDTGPTEAFF | TGCAGCGTTGACACCGGGCCCACTGAAGCTTTCTTT
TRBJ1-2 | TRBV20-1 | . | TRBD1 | CSAREQGTVYGYTF | TGCAGTGCTAGAGAACAAGGGACAGTATATGGCTACACCTTC
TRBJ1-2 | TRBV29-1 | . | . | CSAGDNYGYTF | TGCAGCGCAGGGGATAACTATGGCTACACCTTC
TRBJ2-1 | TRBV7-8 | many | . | CASSLVDPQEQFF | TGTGCCAGCAGCTTAGTCGACCCCCAGGAGCAGTTCTTC
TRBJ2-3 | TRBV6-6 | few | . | CASSWTPDTDTQYF | TGTGCCAGCAGTTGGACGCCGGACACAGATACGCAGTATTTT
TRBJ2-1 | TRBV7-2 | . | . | CASSLVYLEQFF | TGTGCCAGCAGCTTAGTCTACCTTGAGCAGTTCTTC
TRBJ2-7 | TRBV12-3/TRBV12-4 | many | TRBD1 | CASSPPRDRYEQYF | TGTGCCAGCAGTCCCCCCCGGGACAGATACGAGCAGTACTTC
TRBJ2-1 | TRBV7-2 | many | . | CASSLARLGMGSYNEQFF | TGTGCCAGCAGCTTAGCTCGACTGGGCATGGGCTCCTACAATGAGCAGTTCTTC
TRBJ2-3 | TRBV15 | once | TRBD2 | CATSGVAGGPGDTQYF | TGTGCCACCAGCGGAGTGGCGGGGGGGCCTGGGGATACGCAGTATTTT
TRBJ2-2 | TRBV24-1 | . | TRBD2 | CATSERTSGPTGELFF | TGTGCCACCAGTGAGCGGACTAGCGGTCCCACCGGGGAGCTGTTTTTT
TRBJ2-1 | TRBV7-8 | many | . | CASSPGGAGDEQFF | TGTGCCAGCAGCCCCGGGGGCGCTGGGGATGAGCAGTTCTTC
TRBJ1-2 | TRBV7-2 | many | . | CASRAPLGEYGYTF | TGTGCCAGCAGAGCCCCATTGGGGGAATATGGCTACACCTTC
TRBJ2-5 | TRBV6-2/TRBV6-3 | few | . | CASTDLSPQETQYF | TGTGCCAGCACAGACCTGAGCCCCCAAGAGACCCAGTACTTC
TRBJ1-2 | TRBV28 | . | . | CASRPGGLNGYTF | TGTGCCAGCAGGCCGGGCGGGCTGAATGGCTACACCTTC
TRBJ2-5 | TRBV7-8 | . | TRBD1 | CASSSTGGTGGETQYF | TGTGCCAGCAGCTCCACGGGGGGGACAGGGGGAGAGACCCAGTACTTC
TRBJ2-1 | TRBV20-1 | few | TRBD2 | CSARGDLAGVYNEQFF | TGCAGTGCTAGAGGAGATTTAGCGGGAGTTTACAATGAGCAGTTCTTC
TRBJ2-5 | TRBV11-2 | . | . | CASSFRGRWRETQYF | TGTGCCAGCAGCTTTCGGGGGAGGTGGCGAGAGACCCAGTACTTC
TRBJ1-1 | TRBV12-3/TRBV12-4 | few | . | CASSGGPVTEAFF | TGTGCCAGCAGCGGGGGCCCGGTGACTGAAGCTTTCTTT
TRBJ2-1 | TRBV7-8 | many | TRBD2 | CASSPHPGTSSTYNEQFF | TGTGCCAGCAGCCCCCATCCCGGGACTAGCTCAACCTACAATGAGCAGTTCTTC